These 22 T cell receptor beta chains originate from one sample sequenced in a study of blood T cells in healthy people across ages. A sample-barcoded 5' primer and a J-beta primer mix were used in a second PCR of roughly 7 to 11 cycles. TCRdb analysed the 5' RACE reads with MiXCR anew, one entry per CDR3 protein. The data show some 900,000 distinct CDR3 sequences, 48% seen once. The source material was blood. Every receptor here comes from a man aged 25 to 45 in good health.

This chain joins TRBV6-6 and TRBJ2-5; no clear D gene. The V end was cut by 3 bases, the J end by 5 bases, with 7 bases between. CDR1 is MNHNY and CDR2 is SVGAGI in the germline V gene (reference sequence). This CDR3 region has 12 residues. The CDR3 DNA sequence: TGTGCCAGCAGTTATATAGGGGAGACCCAGTACTTC. Encoded protein: CASSYIGETQYF.

There are a few counts of this clonotype. Given a much more abundant clone one base away, this may be a read error. The chain uses TRBV7-2 and TRBJ2-7, with D unclear. The V gene's germline CDR1 is SGHTA and CDR2 FQGNSA. The V end lost 5 bases, the J end lost 6 bases, and 17 bases lay between the germline ends. The CDR3 runs 14 residues. The CDR3 DNA reads as TGTGCCAGCAGCGTAGGACGCAGTATTAGCGAGCAGTACTTC. Amino acid sequence: CASSVGRSISEQYF.

A note on this clonotype: A much more abundant neighbour one base away suggests this may be a read error. The chain's CDR3 is CACSRGLAYEQYF. The DNA for the CDR3 is TGTGCCTGCAGCCGGGGTCTAGCATACGAGCAGTACTTC. This rearrangement joins TRBV5-4 to TRBJ2-7; maybe TRBD2 (5 bases). Germline V CDR1 and CDR2: SGHNT, YYREEE (reference sequence). The CDR3 is 13 residues long.

There are a few counts of this clonotype. The chain is built from TRBV12-5 and TRBJ2-1; tentative D call: TRBD2 (5 bases). This CDR3 has 17 amino acids. V lost 0 bases and J 0 bases, leaving 12 bases between the germline ends. From germline, CDR1 is LGHNT and CDR2 FRNRAP. CDR3 sequence: CASGLVLEGSSYNEQFF. DNA of the CDR3: TGTGCTAGTGGTTTGGTACTTGAGGGCAGCTCCTACAATGAGCAGTTCTTC. The entire variable domain, with the rest obtained from reference TRBV12-5 and TRBJ2-1, is as follows: DARVTQTPRHKVTEMGQEVTMRCQPILGHNTVFWYRQTMMQGLELLAYFRNRAPLDDSGMPKDRFSAEMPDATLATLKIQPSEPRDSAVYFCASGLVLEGSSYNEQFFGPGTRLTVL.

DNA for the CDR3: TGCGCCAGCAGCCAAGAGTTGTCGGTAAGGCCCCAGCATTTT. It is translated as CASSQELSVRPQHF. The chain uses TRBV4-1 and TRBJ1-5; D not resolved. This CDR3 spans 14 amino acids. The V gene's germline CDR1 is MGHRA and CDR2 YSYEKL. The ends were cut back, 0 bases at V and 9 bases at J, with 12 bases in the middle.

This chain links TRBV9 with TRBJ2-6; D is possibly TRBD1 (6 bases). Per the germline V gene, CDR1 is SGDLS and CDR2 is YYNGEE. The CDR3 covers 18 residues. V gave up 4 bases and J gave up 2 bases, with 19 bases separating them. Here the CDR3 reads CASSQRTELPTGANVLTF. CDR3 in DNA: TGTGCCAGCAGCCAACGGACAGAACTCCCCACTGGGGCCAACGTCCTGACTTTC.

The chain joins TRBV20-1 to TRBJ1-4; D is ambiguous. V was clipped by 1 base and J by 3 bases, with 6 bases between them. The CDR3 runs 13 residues. Germline V lookup: CDR1 DFQATT, CDR2 SNEGSKA (reference sequence). The CDR3 DNA is TGCAGTGCTAGAGGATCCCCTAATGAAAAACTGTTTTTT. Its translation is CSARGSPNEKLFF.

J is TRBJ1-1 and V is TRBV3-1; D uncertain. Germline CDR1 reads LGHDT; CDR2 reads YNNKEL (reference sequence). The CDR3 extends over 13 amino acids. The V gene lost 4 bases and the J gene lost 11 bases, with 17 bases spanning the gap. CDR3 DNA: TGTGCCAGCAGCCCCTCGAATCCCAGGACCGCTTTCTTT. Protein product: CASSPSNPRTAFF.

This chain links TRBV6-6 with TRBJ1-5, with 9 bases fitting TRBD1. This CDR3 is 16 amino acids long. Germline-derived CDR1 and CDR2 are MNHNY and SVGAGI (reference sequence). After removal of 7 bases from V and 1 base from J, the junction contained 8 bases not matched to a gene. This CDR3 is CASTPGTGRSNQPQHF. The CDR3 DNA reads TGTGCCAGCACCCCAGGGACAGGGAGAAGCAATCAGCCCCAGCATTTT.

CDR3 sequence reads: CASSLDRGLGYGYTF. The DNA of the CDR3 is TGTGCCAGCAGTCTGGACAGGGGGCTAGGCTATGGCTACACCTTC. The chain joins TRBV2 to TRBJ1-2, with 11 bases that match TRBD1. J gave up 4 bases and V 5 bases, and 6 bases lay outside the gene matches. This CDR3 spans 15 amino acids. In germline, CDR1 is SNHLY, CDR2 FYNNEI.

The CDR3: CASSQEFGLAGHNEQFF. CDR3 DNA: TGTGCCAGCAGCCAAGAGTTCGGCCTAGCGGGGCACAATGAGCAGTTCTTC. The J gene is TRBJ2-1, the V gene TRBV3-1; 9 bases map to TRBD2. The CDR3 contains 17 residues. V lost 0 bases to trimming and J lost 5 bases; unmatched junction nucleotides: 8. Germline V gene data show CDR1 as LGHDT and CDR2 as YNNKEL (reference sequence).

The rearrangement links TRBV3-1 to TRBJ1-2; D is uncertain. Germline-derived CDR1 and CDR2 are LGHDT and YNNKEL (reference sequence). The CDR3 consists of 13 residues. With 3 bases removed from V and 4 bases from J, the gap between germline ends came to 9 bases. Here the CDR3 DNA reads TGTGCCAGCAGCCAGGACCTCATCTATGGCTACACCTTC. The encoded protein is CASSQDLIYGYTF.

This clonotype was counted only a few times. The chain joins TRBV30 to TRBJ2-4; 8 bases line up with TRBD1. The V gene end was trimmed by 4 bases and the J gene end by 7 bases; junction bases not matched to a gene: 6. The CDR3 loop spans 13 amino acids. CDR1 and CDR2 (germline): GTSNPN, SVGIG (reference sequence). The CDR3 reads CAWNPTGVNIQYF. The CDR3, as DNA: TGTGCCTGGAACCCGACAGGGGTTAACATTCAGTACTTC.

This clonotype was recorded a few times. The chain carries TRBV7-9 and TRBJ2-1; no clear D gene. CDR1 and CDR2 (germline): SEHNR, FQNEAQ (reference sequence). The CDR3 contains 15 residues. Trimming removed 5 bases at V and 2 bases at J, with 13 bases between. For the CDR3, the DNA is TGTGCCAGCAGCCCCTACTTCGGGCCCTACAATGAGCAGTTCTTC. It translates to CASSPYFGPYNEQFF. The variable domain in full, completed from reference TRBV7-9 and TRBJ2-1, reads DTGVSQNPRHKITKRGQNVTFRCDPISEHNRLYWYRQTLGQGPEFLTYFQNEAQLEKSRLLSDRFSAERPKGSFSTLEIQRTEQGDSAMYLCASSPYFGPYNEQFFGPGTRLTVL.

The chain carries TRBV25-1 and TRBJ1-2, with TRBD1 matching over 10 bases. J gave up 3 bases and V 11 bases, and 9 bases lay outside the gene matches. The CDR3 extends over 14 amino acids. Per germline, CDR1 MGHDK and CDR2 SYGVNS. CDR3 region: CACSLGTGDYGYTF. The CDR3 bases are TGTGCCTGCTCCCTCGGGACAGGGGACTATGGCTACACCTTC.

This chain joins TRBV20-1 and TRBJ1-1; D gene uncertain. Trimming left V 3 bases short and J 5 bases short, with 13 bases between. The germline V gene has CDR1 DFQATT and CDR2 SNEGSKA (reference sequence). The CDR3 consists of 13 residues. The CDR3 DNA is TGCAGTGCTAGCCGTCAGGCTGGTACTGAAGCTTTCTTT. Translation: CSASRQAGTEAFF.

The chain combines TRBV30 with TRBJ1-1; 8 bases agree with TRBD1. Germline V gene data show CDR1 as GTSNPN and CDR2 as SVGIG (reference sequence). V lost 3 bases to trimming and J lost 0 bases; unmatched junction nucleotides: 3. This CDR3 is built from 14 residues. For the CDR3, the DNA is TGTGCCTGGAGCCGACAGGGGCTGAACACTGAAGCTTTCTTT. This sequence encodes CAWSRQGLNTEAFF.

The CDR3 loop is CASSHWGVGYTF. Here the CDR3 DNA reads TGTGCCAGCAGCCACTGGGGGGTTGGCTACACCTTC. The chain couples TRBV4-2 to TRBJ1-2; D might be TRBD1 (5 bases). The CDR3 has 12 residues. The V end was cut by 3 bases, the J end by 7 bases, with 9 bases between. CDR1 and CDR2 from the germline V gene are LGHNA and YNFKEQ.

In the case of this clonotype: A much larger clone sits a single nucleotide away, making a read error possible. The gene calls are TRBV29-1 and TRBJ2-7; either TRBD1 or TRBD2 may supply D (6 bases each). The CDR3 spans 13 residues. Germline V gene data show CDR1 as SQVTM and CDR2 as ANQGSEA. Trimming pared 3 bases from V and 7 bases from J, leaving 16 bases between. The DNA for the CDR3 is TGCAGCGTTGAGGGGGGACAATACAATGAGCAGTACTTC. It is translated as CSVEGGQYNEQYF.

On this clonotype itself: At one end, the junction sequence differs from germline, possibly due to a read error. The rearrangement uses TRBV6-5 and TRBJ2-3, with D perhaps TRBD2 (6 bases). The CDR3 consists of 14 residues. CDR1 and CDR2 (germline): MNHEY, SVGAGI. In DNA form, the CDR3 reads TGTGCCGGCAGTTACTCCGCCACGGTGGGACTTCAGTATTTT. This codes for CAGSYSATVGLQYF.

The V call is TRBV30, the J call TRBJ2-7; D is possibly TRBD2 (5 bases). Between the trimmed V and J ends, which lost 0 bases and 2 bases, there was a span of 11 bases. The CDR3 is made up of 14 amino acids. CDR1 is GTSNPN, CDR2 SVGIG, per germline (reference sequence). The CDR3 loop is CAWSVGGLTYEQYF. In nucleotides, the CDR3 is TGTGCCTGGAGTGTGGGCGGGTTAACCTACGAGCAGTACTTC.

The rearrangement links TRBV28 to TRBJ2-7, with 9 bases matching TRBD1. There are 16 residues in the CDR3. With V trimmed by 9 bases and J by 3 bases, 15 bases remained unmatched. CDR1 is MDHEN, CDR2 SYDVKM, per germline. The DNA for the CDR3 is TGTGCCAGTTTTCAATGGCCCGACAGGGGGAGCTACGAGCAGTACTTC. Translated: CASFQWPDRGSYEQYF.